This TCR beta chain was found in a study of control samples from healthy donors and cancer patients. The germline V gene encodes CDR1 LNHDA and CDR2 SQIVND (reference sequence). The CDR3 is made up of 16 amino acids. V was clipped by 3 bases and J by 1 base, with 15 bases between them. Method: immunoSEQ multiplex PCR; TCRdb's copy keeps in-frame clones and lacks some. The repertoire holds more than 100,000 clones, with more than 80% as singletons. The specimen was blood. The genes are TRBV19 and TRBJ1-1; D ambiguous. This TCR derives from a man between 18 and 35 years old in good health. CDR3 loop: CASSIRIARANTEAFF. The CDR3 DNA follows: TGTGCCAGTAGTATTAGAATAGCCAGAGCGAACACTGAAGCTTTCTTT.